The clone carrying this T cell receptor beta chain was detected only once. What it recognizes is unknown. The sample is drawn from a study of regulatory T cells in long-lasting Graves disease. Study at large: Persistent Graves' disease denoted over 5 years of antithyroid drugs plus positive TSH receptor antibodies.

Time point described: persistent/refractory GD, antithyroid drugs over 5 years with positive TRAb. From RNA extracted from PBMCs, the TCR library was made. The CDR3 runs 14 residues. Germline V gene sequence: CDR1 LNHDA, CDR2 SQIVND (reference sequence). The V and J ends lost 7 bases and 5 bases respectively, with 17 bases between them. Both iRepertoire HTBI primers and Arm-PCR of CDR3 regions were used to build the TCR beta libraries. TCRdb passed the multiplex PCR reads through MiXCR, listing each CDR3 protein once. This sample has 450,000 or so distinct CDR3 sequences; roughly 20% occur once, and the top ten carry about 7.8%. The study, taken as a whole, reports: Peripheral blood was the sole material, not thyroid tissue.

The sample was peripheral blood mononuclear cells (PBMCs), taken when the disease was refractory, from a patient treated with antithyroid drugs. The TCR sequence derives from a female donor with Graves disease. The chain uses TRBV19 and TRBJ1-1; D uncertain. The DNA of the CDR3 is TGTGCCAGTAAGGTCACCCCGCTCAATACTGAAGCTTTCTTT. Its translation: CASKVTPLNTEAFF.